This T cell receptor beta chain was recorded in a study of blood T cell repertoires in COVID-19. Germline V gene lookup returns CDR1 SGHRS and CDR2 YFSETQ. Trimming removed 0 bases from V and 7 bases from J, with 14 bases in between. There are 15 residues in the CDR3. Clones were read by immunoSEQ multiplex PCR, and TCRdb kept only the in-frame ones, dropping some. The sample has roughly 200,000 clones; about 88% are singletons. This TCR came from a man aged 55 to 69 with acute or convalescent COVID-19. Input material: peripheral blood. V gene TRBV5-1 combines with J gene TRBJ2-4; D possibly corresponds to TRBD2 (6 bases). CDR3 amino acids: CASSLDPGTGNIQYF. In DNA, the CDR3 is TGCGCCAGCAGCTTGGATCCAGGGACTGGGAACATTCAGTACTTC.